These T cell receptor beta chains were read from a single sample in a study of OX40 agonist ivuxolimab in advanced cancers. Measured with immunoSEQ multiplex PCR; TCRdb has only the in-frame clones, and not every one. The sample holds tens of thousands of clones, under 80% seen once. This material consisted of CD4+ or CD8+ T cells sorted from blood, taken in a trial of the OX40 agonist ivuxolimab. Source of these receptors: an adult with an advanced solid tumor such as melanoma, head and neck, liver or kidney cancer. Each CDR3 is given with its conserved first and last residue. A D gene is named only where the DNA matches it firmly. Some rows have no size entry. The others give once, few or many, or a class for an expanded clone.

j_call,clone_size,v_call,d_call,cdr3_length,cdr3_aa,cdr3_nt
TRBJ2-2,.,TRBV5-1,TRBD1,15,CASRLGTGDTGELFF,TGCGCCAGCAGGTTGGGGACAGGGGACACCGGGGAGCTGTTTTTT
TRBJ1-1,.,TRBV5-1,.,13,CASSLGLNTEAFF,TGCGCCAGCAGCTTGGGGCTTAACACTGAAGCTTTCTTT
TRBJ1-4,.,TRBV6-6,.,15,CASRDPGRFNEKLFF,TGTGCCAGCAGGGACCCGGGACGGTTTAATGAAAAACTGTTTTTT
TRBJ1-1,once,TRBV7-9,.,12,CASSPWTAEAFF,TGTGCCAGCAGCCCCTGGACGGCTGAAGCTTTCTTT
TRBJ1-2,.,TRBV6-5,.,11,CASSDRRGYTF,TGTGCCAGCAGTGACCGAAGGGGCTACACCTTC
TRBJ2-3,.,TRBV6-6,.,15,CASSYSRGLEEVQYF,TGTGCCAGCAGTTACTCGAGAGGATTAGAAGAGGTGCAGTATTTT
TRBJ1-5,.,TRBV6-6,TRBD1,13,CASRTGVNQPQHF,TGTGCCAGCAGGACAGGGGTCAATCAGCCCCAGCATTTT
TRBJ1-2,.,TRBV18,.,15,CASSRIGQGRDGYTF,TGTGCCAGCTCACGGATCGGGCAGGGGCGGGATGGCTACACCTTC
TRBJ2-3,once,TRBV11-3,.,16,CASSLNQPGATDTQYF,TGTGCCAGCAGCTTAAACCAACCGGGAGCCACAGATACGCAGTATTTT
TRBJ1-3,.,TRBV7-2,.,14,CASSRDYSGNTIYF,TGTGCCAGCAGCCGGGACTACTCTGGAAACACCATATATTTT
TRBJ1-5,.,TRBV11-2,TRBD1,14,CASSRQGLNQPQHF,TGTGCCAGCAGCCGACAGGGGCTCAATCAGCCCCAGCATTTT
TRBJ2-7,.,TRBV25-1,.,15,CASSECRPSGYEQYF,TGTGCCAGCAGTGAATGCAGGCCGTCGGGTTACGAGCAGTACTTC
TRBJ2-7,.,TRBV5-1,TRBD1,14,CASCMTGSSYEQYF,TGCGCCAGCTGTATGACAGGGAGCTCCTACGAGCAGTACTTC
TRBJ2-5,.,TRBV5-6,.,12,CASSLSGQGGHF,TGTGCCAGCAGCCTCTCAGGTCAGGGGGGCCACTTC
TRBJ1-3,.,TRBV27,.,15,CASSLGGRVWDTIYF,TGTGCCAGCAGTCTAGGGGGACGAGTTTGGGACACCATATATTTT
TRBJ2-1,.,TRBV5-1,.,14,CASSSRVGYNEQFF,TGCGCCAGCAGCTCCCGTGTAGGGTACAATGAGCAGTTCTTC
TRBJ1-4,.,TRBV6-5,.,15,CASSYSWAENEKLFF,TGTGCCAGCAGTTACTCGTGGGCCGAGAATGAAAAACTGTTTTTT
TRBJ2-5,once,TRBV6-1,TRBD1,13,CASSANRGETQYF,TGTGCCAGCAGTGCTAACAGGGGGGAGACCCAGTACTTC
TRBJ2-7,.,TRBV5-1,.,14,CASSQGPTTYEQYF,TGCGCCAGCAGCCAGGGACCGACTACCTACGAGCAGTACTTC
TRBJ1-5,.,TRBV30,.,12,CAWSGGTQPQHF,TGTGCCTGGAGTGGAGGAACTCAGCCCCAGCATTTT
TRBJ1-1,few,TRBV7-9,.,13,CASSTDGVSEAFF,TGTGCCAGCAGTACCGACGGGGTGAGTGAAGCTTTCTTT
TRBJ2-1,.,TRBV7-3,TRBD2,19,CASSLTSRLAGGNYNEQFF,TGTGCCAGCAGCTTAACCTCTAGACTAGCGGGAGGTAACTACAATGAGCAGTTCTTC
TRBJ2-1,.,TRBV12-5,TRBD2,14,CASARGRALNEQFF,TGTGCTAGTGCACGCGGGAGGGCCTTGAATGAGCAGTTCTTC
TRBJ1-1,.,TRBV14,TRBD1,16,CASSQSYRGPNTEAFF,TGTGCCAGCAGCCAATCTTACAGGGGCCCGAACACTGAAGCTTTCTTT
TRBJ2-5,.,TRBV10-3,TRBD1,15,CAISEGTGTLETQYF,TGTGCCATCAGTGAGGGGACAGGGACATTAGAGACCCAGTACTTC
TRBJ1-5,.,TRBV9,.,18,CASSVSRIPGTNNQPQHF,TGTGCCAGCAGCGTAAGTCGGATACCCGGGACAAATAATCAGCCCCAGCATTTT
TRBJ1-1,.,TRBV6-1,.,12,CASSIGKLAAFF,TGTGCCAGCAGTATAGGGAAATTGGCAGCTTTCTTT
TRBJ2-7,.,TRBV7-2,.,14,CASSPIRGAYEQYF,TGTGCCAGCAGCCCCATTCGGGGGGCGTACGAGCAGTACTTC
TRBJ1-3,.,TRBV10-1,.,16,CASSESWGISGNTIYF,TGCGCCAGCAGTGAGTCGTGGGGAATCTCTGGAAACACCATATATTTT
TRBJ2-7,once,TRBV5-1,TRBD2,19,CASSFPQGTTSGRSYEQYF,TGCGCCAGCAGCTTCCCCCAGGGGACTACTAGCGGGAGGAGCTACGAGCAGTACTTC
TRBJ1-3,once,TRBV18,.,17,CASSPATAQASGNTIYF,TGTGCCAGCTCACCAGCAACGGCACAGGCCTCTGGAAACACCATATATTTT
TRBJ2-7,.,TRBV19,.,13,CASSFRGGDEQYF,TGTGCCAGTAGTTTCAGGGGAGGTGACGAGCAGTACTTC
TRBJ1-2,.,TRBV4-3,.,14,CASSQDGTSYGYTF,TGCGCCAGCAGCCAAGATGGAACCTCCTATGGCTACACCTTC
TRBJ1-1,.,TRBV7-2,.,14,CASSLGTVKNEAFF,TGTGCCAGCAGCTTAGGGACAGTTAAAAATGAAGCTTTCTTT
TRBJ1-2,few,TRBV19,TRBD1,14,CASSFGQGVGGYTF,TGTGCCAGTAGTTTCGGACAGGGTGTTGGTGGCTACACCTTC
TRBJ1-6,.,TRBV6-5,.,14,CASSRVAYNSPLHF,TGTGCCAGCAGTCGCGTTGCATATAATTCACCCCTCCACTTT
TRBJ1-4,.,TRBV15,TRBD1,16,CATSREQGEVAEKLFF,TGTGCCACCAGCAGAGAACAGGGGGAAGTCGCTGAAAAACTGTTTTTT
TRBJ2-2,.,TRBV28,TRBD2,15,CASTGSGRKTGELFF,TGTGCCAGCACCGGTAGCGGGAGGAAAACCGGGGAGCTGTTTTTT
TRBJ2-6,.,TRBV18,TRBD2,15,CASSPGGYGANVLTF,TGTGCCAGCTCACCGGGAGGGTATGGGGCCAACGTCCTGACTTTC
TRBJ2-2,.,TRBV12-5,.,16,CASGPGRQANTGELFF,TGTGCTAGTGGTCCGGGCCGACAGGCGAACACCGGGGAGCTGTTTTTT
TRBJ1-6,.,TRBV9,.,13,CASSVATGSPLHF,TGTGCCAGCAGCGTAGCTACAGGATCACCCCTCCACTTT
TRBJ2-7,.,TRBV5-1,.,13,CASSLGQDYEQYF,TGCGCCAGCAGCTTGGGACAGGACTACGAGCAGTACTTC